This T cell receptor beta chain comes out of a study of CD8+ T cells in alopecia areata. Turning to the study itself: Percentage of affected scalp area was the basis on which treated patients' severity was scored. Study-wide results and caveats: Scalp clonality and expanded CD8+ clones among the top 100 showed significant decreases with tofacitinib.

Treatment given: oral pan-JAK inhibitor, 5-10 mg twice daily. Those with alopecia areata gave lesional scalp punch biopsies and peripheral blood. In regard to this clone: Its antigen is still unknown.

In germline, CDR1 is LNHNV, CDR2 YYDKDF (reference sequence). The CDR3 extends over 14 amino acids. Trimming shortened V by 0 bases and J by 1 base, and 6 bases separated the two germline ends. cDNA reverse transcribed from extracted RNA served as the sequencing template. Assay: immunoSEQ multiplex PCR; the TCRdb copy retains only in-frame clones and omits some. Here the sample spans a few hundred thousand clones, around two fifths being singletons. The sequenced sample was CD4+ T cells sorted from blood, obtained around week 36, from a patient treated with tofacitinib. The chain joins TRBV15 to TRBJ1-1, with D hard to call. The source of this sequence is a human donor with alopecia areata. The CDR3 here is CATSRDRKNTEAFF. The CDR3 nucleotides read TGTGCCACCAGCAGAGACAGGAAGAACACTGAAGCTTTCTTT.